The rows below give T cell receptor beta chains drawn from one sample of a study of vaccination effects on CD4 cells after COVID-19. Measured with immunoSEQ multiplex PCR; TCRdb has only the in-frame clones, and not every one. The sample carries about 24,000 clones, about two thirds recorded once. No antigen has been assigned to these receptors. This material consisted of CD4+ T cells from PBMCs cultured with SARS-CoV-2 spike peptides, taken before COVID-19 vaccination. The receptors shown here come from a human donor who received a COVID-19 vaccine. The CDR3 runs from the conserved cysteine through the conserved F or W. A D gene is named only where the DNA matches it firmly. The size entry is marked missing in some rows and otherwise reads once, few, many or a size class.

cdr3_nt cdr3_aa clone_size j_call v_call d_call
TGTGCCAGCAGGCTCTCCCTCTACGAGCAGTACTTC CASRLSLYEQYF . TRBJ2-7 TRBV21-1 .
TGTGCCAGCTCACCACCGGTGGCTTTAGAAGCTTTCTTT CASSPPVALEAFF . TRBJ1-1 TRBV18 .
TGTGCCAGCAGCCAGACTGAGTACCAAGAGACCCAGTACTTC CASSQTEYQETQYF . TRBJ2-5 TRBV2 .
TGTGCCAGCATCCCGGGACAGGGAAGTTTGGATACGCAGTATTTT CASIPGQGSLDTQYF . TRBJ2-3 TRBV11-2 TRBD1
TGTGCCAGCAGGATAGCGGGGGGGTCCTACAATGAGCAGTTCTTC CASRIAGGSYNEQFF . TRBJ2-1 TRBV6-5 TRBD2
TGCAGTGCTCCCCTCGGCGAGACCCAGTACTTC CSAPLGETQYF . TRBJ2-5 TRBV20-1 .
TGTGCCAGCAGTGACGGGACTAGCGGGGGGGCCGATACGCAGTATTTT CASSDGTSGGADTQYF once TRBJ2-3 TRBV6-4 TRBD2
TGTGCCAGCAGTCCGGGGGGGATTTCGGAGACCCAGTACTTC CASSPGGISETQYF . TRBJ2-5 TRBV6-5 TRBD2
TGTGCCAGCAGTACCACCCCGGATAACTATGGCTACACCTTC CASSTTPDNYGYTF . TRBJ1-2 TRBV28 .
TGTGCCAGCAGCGTAGGAACCCTTAGGGAGACCCAGTACTTC CASSVGTLRETQYF . TRBJ2-5 TRBV9 .
TGCAGCGGGGGACAGCCGGGGGGTGAGCAGTTCTTC CSGGQPGGEQFF . TRBJ2-1 TRBV29-1 .
TGTGCCAGCAGTGAATGGGGGGAAGAGGCGGCTGGAAACACCATATATTTT CASSEWGEEAAGNTIYF few TRBJ1-3 TRBV6-1 .
TGTGCCAGCAGCTTAGATCAAGGGGGGTCAGGGCGGTACAATGAGCAGTTCTTC CASSLDQGGSGRYNEQFF once TRBJ2-1 TRBV11-3 .
TGTGCCAGCAGCACGGGACTCAAAAACTCTGGAAACACCATATATTTT CASSTGLKNSGNTIYF . TRBJ1-3 TRBV5-5 .
TGTGCCAGCAGTTGGGTGGCCGGGGAGCTGTTTTTT CASSWVAGELFF . TRBJ2-2 TRBV25-1 .
TGTGCCAGTAGTATAGAAGGGAAGCCCCTCCACTTT CASSIEGKPLHF few TRBJ1-6 TRBV19 .
TGTGCCAGTAAAGGGACAGGGGCTGGAAACACCATATATTTT CASKGTGAGNTIYF . TRBJ1-3 TRBV19 TRBD1
TGCGCCAGCAGGGGACTAGCGGGGTCCTACGAGCAGTACTTC CASRGLAGSYEQYF . TRBJ2-7 TRBV4-1 TRBD2
TGCGCCAGCGCTAGCGGGGGGTTGAGTACGCAGTATTTT CASASGGLSTQYF . TRBJ2-3 TRBV10-1 TRBD2
TGTGCCAGCAGCCAAGTAAATCAGCCCCAGCATTTT CASSQVNQPQHF . TRBJ1-5 TRBV3-1/TRBV3-2 .
TGTGCCAGTAGTATACGGGTCCGGGGGCTAGGAAACACCATATATTTT CASSIRVRGLGNTIYF . TRBJ1-3 TRBV19 .
TGCGCCAGCAGCCAAGATTTCGCCATCGTTCAAAAATACTTC CASSQDFAIVQKYF . TRBJ2-5 TRBV4-1 .
TGTGCCAGCAGCTTGACCCGTAGGGAGACCCAGTACTTC CASSLTRRETQYF . TRBJ2-5 TRBV5-6 .
TGCAGCCTGTCGGACCTCTCCTACAATGAGCAGTTCTTC CSLSDLSYNEQFF . TRBJ2-1 TRBV29-1 .
TGTGCCAGCAGTGAAGGACTTCCCTACGAGCAGTACTTC CASSEGLPYEQYF . TRBJ2-7 TRBV6-1 .
TGCAGCGTTGAGGTTGGGGTGACAGGTCAGATTACCTACGAGCAGTACTTC CSVEVGVTGQITYEQYF . TRBJ2-7 TRBV29-1 .
TGTGCCAGCAGGGGGTCGGTGGCTAATGAGCAGTTCTTC CASRGSVANEQFF few TRBJ2-1 TRBV6-5 .
TGTGCCAGCAGTACAGGGCATAATTCACCCCTCCACTTT CASSTGHNSPLHF few TRBJ1-6 TRBV12-3/TRBV12-4 .
TGTGCCTGGGGAAAATCCAGACAGGATTACACCGGGGAGCTGTTTTTT CAWGKSRQDYTGELFF once TRBJ2-2 TRBV30 .
TGTGCCAGCAGCCCAGGGACTAGCGGGAGTATCAGGGAGCTGTTTTTT CASSPGTSGSIRELFF few TRBJ2-2 TRBV7-9 TRBD2
TGTGCCAGCAGCTTAGCAGAGGGCACCTATAATTCACCCCTCCACTTT CASSLAEGTYNSPLHF . TRBJ1-6 TRBV11-2 .
TGCGCCAGCAGTGAAGGATTCGACTATGGCTACACCTTC CASSEGFDYGYTF few TRBJ1-2 TRBV10-1 .
TGCGCCAGCAGCTTTCACCTCCGAGGGAGGGATGAAAAACTGTTTTTT CASSFHLRGRDEKLFF . TRBJ1-4 TRBV5-1 .
TGTGCCAGCAGCTTAGCTAACACAGATACGCAGTATTTT CASSLANTDTQYF . TRBJ2-3 TRBV7-7 .
TGTGCCATCAGTGGCCCCCGGACAGGGTTAACAGATACGCAGTATTTT CAISGPRTGLTDTQYF . TRBJ2-3 TRBV10-3 TRBD1
TGTGCCAGCAGTGAAAGACAACTTAACAGGGCCCGCTTT CASSERQLNRARF few TRBJ1-6 TRBV2 .
TGTGCCAGCAGCGCCCGGGACAGGGACTCTGGGGCCAACGTCCTGACTTTC CASSARDRDSGANVLTF . TRBJ2-6 TRBV21-1 .
TGTGCCAGCAGCCCCGGGACAGGGGAGACCTACGAGCAGTACTTC CASSPGTGETYEQYF few TRBJ2-7 TRBV7-2 TRBD1
TGTGCCAGCACCCTATCGGGGGTGGATCAGCCCCAGCATTTT CASTLSGVDQPQHF once TRBJ1-5 TRBV7-9 .
TGTGCCAGCGGGTCGCACGGCAAAAATGAAAAACTGTTTTTT CASGSHGKNEKLFF few TRBJ1-4 TRBV7-9 .
TGCGCCAGCAGCTTGGACGAGCCACGCACAGATACGCAGTATTTT CASSLDEPRTDTQYF . TRBJ2-3 TRBV5-1 .
TGTGCCAGCAGGGGGGGAGGACAGGGTTACTACGACGAGCAGTACTTC CASRGGGQGYYDEQYF . TRBJ2-7 TRBV28 TRBD1
TGTGCCAGTATGAACCAGGGAATTTCTAATGAAAAACTGTTTTTT CASMNQGISNEKLFF . TRBJ1-4 TRBV19 .
TGTGCCAGCAGTCGTATGGGACAGAGTAATGAAAAACTGTTTTTT CASSRMGQSNEKLFF . TRBJ1-4 TRBV6-2/TRBV6-3 TRBD1
TGTGCCAGCACCCGGACTACTATAATCGGCGAGCAGTACTTC CASTRTTIIGEQYF few TRBJ2-7 TRBV6-5 .